The 25 T cell receptor beta chains below were found in one sample sequenced in a study of CD8 T cells in ankylosing spondylitis. TCRdb reprocessed the 5' RACE reads via MiXCR and lists one record per CDR3 protein. This table holds approximately 500,000 distinct CDR3 sequences, 12% found once. These receptors' antigens are unknown. Overall study findings and caveats: Within ankylosing spondylitis blood, a TCR beta motif made up of eight highly homologous variants appeared to be characteristic.

Material: blood, either unsorted or a sorted T cell fraction (not recorded which). Receptors were obtained from a male donor with ankylosing spondylitis.

This CDR3 reads CASRLLAGGTDTQYF. The CDR3 coding sequence is TGCGCCAGCAGGCTCCTAGCGGGAGGAACAGATACGCAGTATTTT. J is TRBJ2-3 and V is TRBV10-2, with TRBD2 identical over 11 bases. The junction had 5 bases not matched to a gene; V was cut back by 6 bases and J by 3 bases. Germline assignment: CDR1 WSHSY and CDR2 SAAADI. The CDR3 has 15 amino acids.

This clonotype appeared a few times. This chain links TRBV10-2 with TRBJ2-1; the match to TRBD2 covers 9 bases. This CDR3 comprises 14 residues. Germline lookup yields CDR1 WSHSY and CDR2 SAAADI. The trim removed 6 bases at V and 3 bases at J, leaving 3 bases unmatched. CDR3 protein: CASRSSGNYNEQFF. In DNA form, the CDR3 reads TGCGCCAGCAGGTCTAGCGGGAACTACAATGAGCAGTTCTTC.

The chain links TRBV20-1 to TRBJ2-1; D may be TRBD2 (5 bases). Per the germline V gene, CDR1 is DFQATT and CDR2 is SNEGSKA (reference sequence). V was pared by 5 bases and J by 0 bases, with 8 bases between. This CDR3 is built from 13 residues. The CDR3 region is CSAGGSSYNEQFF. In nucleotides, the CDR3 is TGCAGTGCTGGAGGCTCCTCCTACAATGAGCAGTTCTTC.

This clonotype was counted between two and nine times. The V and J genes are TRBV20-1 and TRBJ1-4, with 8 bases aligning to TRBD1. The germline gives CDR1 DFQATT, CDR2 SNEGSKA (reference sequence). This CDR3 has 14 amino acids. Trimming at V came to 5 bases and at J to 5 bases, leaving 7 bases not matched to a gene. This CDR3 is CSAQPRTGNEKLFF. In nucleotides, the CDR3 is TGCAGTGCTCAGCCTCGGACAGGGAATGAAAAACTGTTTTTT.

This clonotype was detected only a few times. The rearrangement joins TRBV24-1 to TRBJ2-1; the match to TRBD2 covers 8 bases. The germline gives CDR1 KGHDR, CDR2 SFDVKD. Trimming took 3 bases from V and 11 from J; bases not matched to a gene: 17. This CDR3 spans 17 amino acids. This CDR3 is CATSDNRRGTGGLKQFF. CDR3 sequence (DNA): TGTGCCACCAGTGATAACCGACGGGGAACGGGAGGGCTTAAGCAGTTCTTC.

This clonotype was detected many times. The gene calls are TRBV11-2 and TRBJ2-1; 9 positions match TRBD1. The CDR3 runs 16 residues. Germline CDR1 SGHAT, CDR2 FQNNGV. V was clipped by 1 base and J by 7 bases; unmatched bases: 8. The CDR3 protein is CASSLAHGQGWNEQFF. CDR3 bases: TGTGCCAGCAGCTTAGCCCATGGACAGGGGTGGAATGAGCAGTTCTTC.

The J gene is TRBJ1-2, the V gene TRBV11-1; 11 bases line up with TRBD1. Per the germline V gene, CDR1 is SGHAT and CDR2 is FQDESV (reference sequence). The CDR3 length is 19 residues. V was clipped by 2 bases and J by 0 bases; unmatched bases: 11. The CDR3: CASSLSSWDRGASNYGYTF. DNA of the CDR3: TGTGCCAGCAGCTTAAGTTCCTGGGACAGGGGGGCCTCTAACTATGGCTACACCTTC.

This clonotype showed up just a few times. This chain connects TRBV6-1 to TRBJ2-1; D gene uncertain. Trimming stripped 2 bases from V and 12 bases from J, with 8 bases between. The CDR3 loop spans 11 amino acids. The germline CDR1 and CDR2 sequences are MNHNS and SASEGT. Here the CDR3 DNA reads TGTGCCAGCAGTGAAATAGATGGGCAGTTCTTC. This codes for CASSEIDGQFF.

The sample holds a few counts of this clonotype. The chain carries TRBV5-1 and TRBJ1-2; perhaps TRBD1 as D (5 bases). Trimming removed 0 bases from V and 0 bases from J, with 12 bases in between. Germline values: CDR1 SGHRS, CDR2 YFSETQ. The CDR3 is 16 residues long. CDR3 in DNA: TGCGCCAGCAGCTTGGAGGCAGGGTACTCTAACTATGGCTACACCTTC. Protein product: CASSLEAGYSNYGYTF.

In nucleotides, the CDR3 is TGTGCCAGCAGCTTACCCCTGTCGGGGGAGGGTAATCAGCCCCAGCATTTT. It translates to CASSLPLSGEGNQPQHF. The genes are TRBV7-2 and TRBJ1-5, with D maybe TRBD1 (5 bases). The CDR3 has 17 amino acids. V lost 2 bases to trimming and J lost 4 bases, with 18 bases between them. CDR1 is SGHTA, CDR2 FQGNSA, per germline.

This clonotype was seen a few times. V is TRBV11-2 and J is TRBJ2-1, with D perhaps TRBD2 (6 bases). The CDR3 is 18 amino acids. V was pared by 4 bases and J by 10 bases, with 29 bases between. CDR1 SGHAT and CDR2 FQNNGV come from the germline V gene. The DNA of the CDR3 is TGTGCCAGCAGCTCCGGGACGGCGACTCCTTCCGGCCGGGGGGAGCAGTTCTTC. Encoded protein: CASSSGTATPSGRGEQFF.

The rearrangement joins TRBV20-1 to TRBJ2-1; 11 bases line up with TRBD1. This CDR3 comprises 16 residues. Germline CDR1 reads DFQATT; CDR2 reads SNEGSKA (reference sequence). The J segment lost 7 bases and the V segment lost 1 base, leaving 9 bases of the junction unmatched. This CDR3 reads CSARAALGTGGNEQFF. The CDR3 DNA reads as TGCAGTGCTAGAGCCGCTTTAGGGACAGGGGGGAATGAGCAGTTCTTC.

This clonotype was seen a few times. The chain links TRBV28 to TRBJ2-3; 7 nucleotides line up with TRBD2. Germline CDR1 is MDHEN and CDR2 is SYDVKM. The junction had 13 bases not matched to a gene; V was cut back by 10 bases and J by 3 bases. CDR3 length: 15 amino acids. In nucleotides, the CDR3 is TGTGCCACCCGCGGACTAGGAAAAGGAACAGATACGCAGTATTTT. It encodes CATRGLGKGTDTQYF. Using reference TRBV28 and TRBJ2-3 for the parts outside the CDR3, the full variable domain is DVKVTQSSRYLVKRTGEKVFLECVQDMDHENMFWYRQDPGLGLRLIYFSYDVKMKEKGDIPEGYSVSREKKERFSLILESASTNQTSMYLCATRGLGKGTDTQYFGPGTRLTVL.

This clonotype was seen many times. The chain carries TRBV12-3 or TRBV12-4 and TRBJ1-4, with unresolved D. Trimming shortened V by 5 bases and J by 5 bases, and 12 bases separated the two germline ends. This CDR3 contains 14 residues. CDR3 loop: CASSAPTRNEKLFF. The CDR3 nucleotides read TGTGCCAGCAGTGCCCCGACCAGGAATGAAAAACTGTTTTTT.

This clonotype has a handful of counts. This rearrangement joins TRBV10-3 to TRBJ1-1; 7 positions match TRBD1. V gave up 8 bases and J gave up 4 bases; unmatched junction bases: 10. Looked up from germline, CDR1 is ENHRY and CDR2 is SYGVKD. The CDR3 spans 14 residues. CDR3 DNA sequence: TGTGCCATCTCTGGCTCAGGGGGAGTCACTGAAGCTTTCTTT. This translates into CAISGSGGVTEAFF.

There are a few counts of this clonotype. The V and J genes are TRBV27 and TRBJ1-2; tentatively, D is TRBD1 (6 bases). Germline values: CDR1 MNHEY, CDR2 SMNVEV (reference sequence). V lost 6 bases and J lost 6, with 11 bases in between. The CDR3 length is 12 residues. The CDR3 sequence is CASRTGFHGYTF. Written as DNA, the CDR3 is TGTGCCAGCAGGACAGGTTTTCATGGCTACACCTTC.

This clonotype was seen at least ten times. The chain recombines TRBV12-3 or TRBV12-4 with TRBJ2-4; D may correspond to TRBD1 or TRBD2 (6 bases each). V gave up 1 base and J gave up 10 bases, with 11 bases separating them. There are 13 residues in the CDR3. The CDR3 reads CASSLGGAIIQYF. CDR3 coding DNA: TGTGCCAGCAGTTTAGGGGGGGCGATTATTCAGTACTTC.

This clonotype was observed at least ten times. The chain couples TRBV29-1 to TRBJ1-5; D perhaps matches TRBD1 (6 bases). The CDR3 is made up of 15 amino acids. Per the germline V gene, CDR1 is SQVTM and CDR2 is ANQGSEA. Trimming removed 0 bases at V and 11 bases at J, with 20 bases between. The CDR3 DNA sequence: TGCAGCGTTGAAGAGTCCAGGGGCCTCCTTAGGGCCCAGCATTTT. It translates to CSVEESRGLLRAQHF. The variable domain in full, with the rest retrieved from reference TRBV29-1 and TRBJ1-5, is SAVISQKPSRDICQRGTSLTIQCQVDSQVTMMFWYRQQPGQSLTLIATANQGSEATYESGFVIDKFPISRPNLTFSTLTVSNMSPEDSSIYLCSVEESRGLLRAQHFGDGTRLSIL.

In DNA form, the CDR3 reads TGCAGCGTTGCGACCTCGAACGAGCAGTACTTC. Translated: CSVATSNEQYF. The chain joins TRBV29-1 to TRBJ2-7, with unresolved D. CDR3 length: 11 residues. V lost 4 bases to trimming and J lost 5 bases, with 9 bases between them. Germline V gives CDR1 SQVTM, CDR2 ANQGSEA.

This clonotype was counted ten times or more. This chain connects TRBV7-9 to TRBJ2-3, with 11 bases aligning to TRBD2. The germline CDR1 and CDR2 sequences are SEHNR and FQNEAQ (reference sequence). The CDR3 runs 16 residues. The V gene end was trimmed by 4 bases and the J gene end by 2 bases; junction bases not matched to a gene: 5. The CDR3 DNA sequence: TGTGCCAGCAGCTCCGGGACTAGCGGCCCCACAGATACGCAGTATTTT. Amino acids: CASSSGTSGPTDTQYF.

The chain recombines TRBV3-1 with TRBJ1-2; D remains ambiguous. The CDR3 length is 13 residues. V shed 4 bases and J shed 7 bases, with 13 bases lying between them. Germline-derived CDR1 and CDR2 are LGHDT and YNNKEL (reference sequence). The CDR3 spells CASSLRTGIGYTF. The CDR3 DNA reads TGTGCCAGCAGCCTCAGGACTGGGATTGGCTACACCTTC.

The chain is built from TRBV5-1 and TRBJ2-2; 8 bases map to TRBD2. CDR3 length: 14 amino acids. Germline CDR1 is SGHRS and CDR2 is YFSETQ. Trimming removed 7 bases from V and 4 bases from J; junction bases left unmatched: 6. DNA of the CDR3: TGCGCCAGCGATAGGGCGGGAGGCACCGGGGAGCTGTTTTTT. Protein: CASDRAGGTGELFF.

This clonotype was seen a handful of times. The chain combines TRBV18 with TRBJ2-7; D may be TRBD2 (6 bases). This CDR3 region has 15 residues. Germline loops: CDR1 KGHSH, CDR2 LQKENI. Trimming removed 0 bases at V and 7 bases at J, with 16 bases between. The CDR3 is CASSPPSLGRGEQYF. DNA of the CDR3: TGTGCCAGCTCACCACCGAGCTTAGGCCGGGGGGAGCAGTACTTC.

This clonotype was found many times. The junction and the germline gene differ at one end; a read error may be behind it. The chain couples TRBV7-9 to TRBJ1-1; D remains unclear. The V gene's germline CDR1 is SEHNR and CDR2 FQNEAQ (reference sequence). The CDR3 extends over 9 amino acids. The DNA for the CDR3 is TGTGCCAGCAGCATCCCCCCCCTCTTT. It is translated as CASSIPPLF.

The chain is built from TRBV7-8 and TRBJ1-1; D is unresolved. CDR1 SGHVS and CDR2 FQNEAQ come from the germline V gene. CDR3 size: 12 residues. V was trimmed by 5 bases and J by 10 bases, leaving 14 bases between them. In DNA form, the CDR3 reads TGTGCCAGCAGCGCCCTCGGGATTGGAGCTTTCTTT. It encodes CASSALGIGAFF.